This T cell receptor (beta chain) was captured by sequencing in a study of blood T cell repertoires in COVID-19 (dated by TCRdb to the early 2020s). Describing the broader study: Samples from collaborators originated in the United States, Italy and Spain and spanned both the acute and convalescent phases of COVID-19. The material from the prospective study consisted of cDNA or gDNA derived from T cells, B-cell-depleted T cells, or PBMCs. Deeply sampled blood TCRbeta repertoires from subjects exposed to, actively infected with, or recovered from COVID-19 were included in the dataset. The repertoires were released in a freely available public database meant as a resource for research on the immune response to SARS-CoV-2. Samples were obtained from the ongoing ImmuneRACE study (first 160 participants) and from over a thousand subjects provided by 6 global collaborators. A de-identified subject ID, COVID-19 status, age in years and sex were almost always included in the sample metadata. HLA class I and class II types, where available, came from metadata supplied by the sample provider rather than from assay-based typing.

General findings and caveats noted by the study authors: How much clinical and demographic metadata was included differed by source and by participant, and the metadata was provided uncurated.

CDR1 and CDR2 are read off the germline V gene (reference sequence) as LGHDT and YNNKEL. Its CDR3 holds 16 amino acids, cysteine through phenylalanine. Only the CDR3 DNA is retained, 48 bases long and in frame from the first base. V has 1 base trimmed and J has 2 bases trimmed; junction bases matching no gene number 1. Enrolling through a virtual design, the prospective study's participants ranged in age from roughly 18 to 100 years and lived across about two dozen United States geographic areas. In the prospective study, participants were assigned to cohorts based on the clinical history participants reported in a screening survey and a study questionnaire. Recovered participants in ImmuneRACE Cohort 3 were defined by two consecutive negative NP/OP PCR tests, clearance by a healthcare professional, or resolution of symptoms. Each participant in the prospective study had whole blood, serum and a nasopharyngeal or oropharyngeal swab collected by mobile phlebotomists. Participants in the prospective study had the option to provide additional blood draws and questionnaires over a roughly two-month period. Before DNA extraction, blood samples from the prospective study were shipped at room temperature or frozen.

TCRbeta CDR3 regions were amplified from genomic DNA using the immunoSEQ Assay, a bias-controlled multiplex PCR. In the original analysis: Within the assay, amplification of reference gene primers was used to estimate how many nucleated cells each sample contained. To quantify the absolute abundance of each unique TCRbeta CDR3 rearrangement, sequence reads were collapsed and filtered. For each sample, productive Simpson clonality was calculated as the square root of Simpson's diversity index over productive rearrangements. In TCRdb, the immuneACCESS table is reduced to in-frame sequences with V and J assigned. These tables do not hold every clone; where another copy was compared, an unresolved V gene accounts for under half, and the others remain unexplained. D and trimming come from the DNA, and the V and J calls and clone size come from that table. Within this sample are 150,000 to 200,000 clones, with about 79% of them counted one time only. 13% to 15% of the sample rests with the top ten.

A word on this clone: Its antigen target is currently unknown. No per-base quality is available; no much larger clone lies one base away.

The chain joins TRBV3-1 (or the pseudogene TRBV3-2) to TRBJ2-6, and 8 bases in between align with TRBD2. Specimen: PBMCs or T cells enriched from blood (not recorded which). The sequence was collected from a man aged 45 to 65 who had recovered from COVID-19. The CDR3 amino acid sequence is: CASSQAGGAGANVLTF. The base sequence is TGTGCCAGCAGCCAAGCGGGAGGGGCTGGGGCCAACGTCCTGACTTTC.